The source of this TCR beta chain is a study of T cell responses to AZD1222 COVID-19 vaccine. The protocol was immunoSEQ multiplex PCR, while the TCRdb copy is restricted to in-frame clones and leaves out a portion. The sample lists some 150,000 clones, over 80% occurring once. This TCR was sampled from an adult who received the AZD1222 COVID-19 vaccine. This specimen was peripheral blood, taken 28 days after the second AZD1222 dose.

This CDR3 is CASSPLDRDGGYTF. For the CDR3, the DNA is TGTGCCAGCTCACCCCTGGACAGGGACGGAGGCTACACCTTC. The rearrangement joins TRBV18 to TRBJ1-2; 8 positions agree with TRBD1. V lost 3 bases to trimming and J lost 8 bases; unmatched junction nucleotides: 8. The CDR3 has 14 amino acids. Germline CDR1 KGHSH, CDR2 LQKENI.